This TCR beta chain was recovered during a study of blood T cell repertoires in COVID-19. In the study overall: Some COVID-19 samples were acute and others convalescent; all came from the United States, Italy and Spain. Nucleic acid was either cDNA or gDNA, and it came from T cells, B-cell-depleted T cells, or PBMCs.

The method was immunoSEQ multiplex PCR; TCRdb's version includes in-frame clones alone and lacks a portion of them. This sample yields more than 200,000 clones, of which 70% to 85% are seen a single time; approximately 1.5% belongs to the top ten. This clone occurred a few times. Trimming cost V 5 bases and J 5 bases, with 10 bases left between them. This CDR3 contains 13 residues. Sequencing was carried out using peripheral blood. The TCR comes from a woman in her forties who had recovered from COVID-19. The rearrangement joins TRBV12-3 or TRBV12-4 to TRBJ1-5; D might be TRBD1 (5 bases). The CDR3 bases are TGTGCCAGCAGTGCAGGGCCGGATCAGCCCCAGCATTTT. Residues: CASSAGPDQPQHF.